This T cell receptor (beta chain) was retrieved from a study of T cell responses to AZD1222 COVID-19 vaccine. This clone is a singleton in its sample. Other DNA sequences of this sample code for an identical CDR3. Sequencing was performed with immunoSEQ multiplex PCR; in TCRdb, only in-frame clones are kept and a portion is missing. The sample consists of 200,000 or so clones, under 95% of them appearing once. The sequencing used peripheral blood, collected on day 0 of AZD1222 vaccination. The source of this sequence is an adult in good health.

The CDR3 is CSARTGVEQYF. The DNA of the CDR3 is TGCAGTGCCCGAACCGGCGTTGAGCAGTACTTC. The V call is TRBV20-1, the J call TRBJ2-7, with D hard to call. Germline CDR1 is DFQATT and CDR2 is SNEGSKA (reference sequence). This CDR3 region has 11 residues. V was trimmed by 6 bases and J by 7 bases, leaving 13 bases between them.